These T cell receptor beta chains were read from a single sample in a study of cytomegalovirus exposure and HLA in healthy donors. Repertoires were generated with immunoSEQ multiplex PCR, while TCRdb's copy carries only in-frame clones and drops some. This sample yields more than 90,000 clones, of which about 81% are seen a single time; roughly 4.3% belongs to the top ten. The source material was PBMCs. The receptor source for this set is a woman aged 40 to 55 in good health and CMV-seropositive. The CDR3 runs from the conserved cysteine through the conserved F or W.

V gene,CDR3 protein
TRBV6-6,CASSGGTSGTDTQYF
TRBV6-1,CASSETGIGETQYF
TRBV7-6,CASSAGTVRSTQQYF
TRBV30,CAWRKQGAYRMSGNTIYF
TRBV13,CASSLYNNYGYTF
TRBV10-2,CASSELGLAAWGETQYF
TRBV21-1,CASSKTGLGPYNEQFF
TRBV5-6,CASSLAPAGGNIQYF
TRBV7-8,CASSFLGTSAGGGELFF
TRBV6-6,CASSPRGNEKLFF
TRBV9,CASSIGLAGVGTGELFF
TRBV29-1,CSVRAGVVTDTQYF
TRBV5-1,CASSLETSHTDTQYF
TRBV29-1,CSPRTGANEQFF
TRBV5-1,CASSVVAGPSSPLSYNEQFF
TRBV7-6,CASTPGGEQYF
TRBV10-3,CAISESPGMSANYGYTF
TRBV15,CATSRRGTSGRYEQYF
TRBV28,CASKSRPPGSYEQYF
TRBV9,CASSASDAGGTDIQYF
TRBV7-9,CASSLEQYNEQFF
TRBV18,CASSLDRAGNTIYF
TRBV25-1,CASSGVMPPYEQYF
TRBV30,CAWSAGYDTEAFF
TRBV28,CASSATGVIQETQYF
TRBV27,CASSSPRDRVPFF
TRBV7-9,CASSLSLWNTGELFF
TRBV2,CASRDLAGGPYEQYF
TRBV6-1,CASSDYMISNQPQHF
TRBV13,CASSRGMAGGHYEQYF
TRBV4-2,CASSQAGTSGREGGELFF
TRBV4-1,CASRPSGRAGADTQYF
TRBV29-1,CSVERDRGLRGYTF
TRBV6-5,CASRKTGQGLGYTF
TRBV6-5,CASSYGGLGEQYF
TRBV7-6,CASSLGVGSQETQYF
TRBV5-4,CAIKTGTGSSYNEQFF
TRBV2,CASRTLGFSGELFF
TRBV5-1,CASSLLGRGRAGRSYNEQFF
TRBV25-1,CASSESPSGRAQSGELFF
TRBV5-3,CARSLGRDGSYEQYF
TRBV5-5,CASSLGPAGNTIYF
TRBV27,CASSLDRGRRVVQPQHF
TRBV29-1,CSVDSLGELFF
TRBV15,CATSRVTEAFF
TRBV9,CASSARSGSHTGELFF
TRBV2,CASSDPAGERPDTQYF
TRBV29-1,CSGTGAGLNTEAFF
TRBV28,CASSVMTSGYQETQYF
TRBV6-1,CASSGRNSVVPTGQYF
TRBV5-1,CASSLALQGDTGELFF
TRBV7-9,CASSPRQGANYGYTF